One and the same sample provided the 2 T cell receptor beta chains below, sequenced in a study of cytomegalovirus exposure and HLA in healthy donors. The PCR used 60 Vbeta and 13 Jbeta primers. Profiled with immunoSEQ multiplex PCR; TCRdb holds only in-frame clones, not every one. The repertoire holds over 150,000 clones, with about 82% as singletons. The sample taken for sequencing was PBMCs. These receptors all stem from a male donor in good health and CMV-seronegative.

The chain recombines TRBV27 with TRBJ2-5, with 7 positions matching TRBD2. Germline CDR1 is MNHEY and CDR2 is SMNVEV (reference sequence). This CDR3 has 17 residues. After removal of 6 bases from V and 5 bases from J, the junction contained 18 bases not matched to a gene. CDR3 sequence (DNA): TGTGCCAGCAGGCCCCGGGGCCAAGGCGGGAGTTGGGAGACCCAGTACTTC. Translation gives CASRPRGQGGSWETQYF.

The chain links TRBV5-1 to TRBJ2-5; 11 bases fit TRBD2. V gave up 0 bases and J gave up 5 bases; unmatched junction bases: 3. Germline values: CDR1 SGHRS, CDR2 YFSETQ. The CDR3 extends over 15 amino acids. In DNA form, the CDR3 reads TGCGCCAGCAGCTTGGGACTAGCGGGAAGGGAGACCCAGTACTTC. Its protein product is CASSLGLAGRETQYF.